These T cell receptor beta chains were read from a single sample in a study of response to subunit inactivated influenza vaccine. TCRdb reprocessed the RT-PCR reads with MiXCR, giving one entry per CDR3 protein. Of 500,000 to 600,000 distinct CDR3 sequences detected, 16% appear once; the ten largest clones hold over 2.5%. This specimen consisted of CD4+ T cells sorted from PBMCs, obtained roughly 24 months after vaccination. The source is a man aged 50 to 69 who received an inactivated influenza vaccine. Both conserved end residues are part of each CDR3. Fields, in order: J gene, clone size, D gene, V gene, CDR3 length, CDR3 DNA, CDR3 protein. D genes are given only for firm matches. Not every row has a clone size; where given, it reads once, few, many or a size class.

>TRBJ1-3|NA|NA|TRBV28|14
TGTGCCAGCAGGGAAGGCAGCTCTGGAAACACCATATATTTT
CASREGSSGNTIYF
>TRBJ1-2|NA|NA|TRBV4-3|14
TGCGCCAGCAGCCAAGATTACGGGAACTATGGCTACACCTTC
CASSQDYGNYGYTF
>TRBJ2-1|many|NA|TRBV7-2|13
TGTGCCAGCAGCTTGGACTGGACCAATGAGCAGTTCTTC
CASSLDWTNEQFF
>TRBJ1-3|NA|NA|TRBV6-1|16
TGTGCCAGCAGTATTAAGAAGGGCTCGACTGGAAACACCATATATTTT
CASSIKKGSTGNTIYF
>TRBJ1-1|NA|NA|TRBV6-6|11
TGTACCGCAGGTGGATCCCCTGAAGCTTTCTTT
CTAGGSPEAFF
>TRBJ1-1|few|NA|TRBV5-1|14
TGCGCCAGCGCTACCGGCTGGGGGAACACTGAAGCTTTCTTT
CASATGWGNTEAFF
>TRBJ2-7|many|NA|TRBV28|15
TGTGCCAGCAGTCCGTTGGACTACAACTCCTACGAGCAGTACTTC
CASSPLDYNSYEQYF
>TRBJ2-1|few|TRBD2|TRBV5-6|16
TGTGCCAGCAGCTACCGGGGTAGCGGGTTATTCGATGAGCAGTTCTTC
CASSYRGSGLFDEQFF
>TRBJ2-1|many|NA|TRBV27|14
TGTGCCAGCAGTTTTCGGTACGGAGTTATGGAGCAGTTCTTC
CASSFRYGVMEQFF
>TRBJ2-7|few|TRBD1|TRBV11-2|12
TGTGCCAGCAGCTTAGGGGGGGACAGGGGGTACTTC
CASSLGGDRGYF
>TRBJ2-1|many|TRBD2|TRBV20-1|15
TGCAGTGCTAGAGATATAGTGGGACTAAGCGGTGAGCAGTTCTTC
CSARDIVGLSGEQFF
>TRBJ2-3|NA|NA|TRBV12-3/TRBV12-4|12
TGTGCCAGCCGGCGGGCCGGAGATACGCAGTATTTT
CASRRAGDTQYF
>TRBJ2-1|few|TRBD2|TRBV6-1|14
TGTGCCAGCAGAAAAGCGGGAGCGTACAATGAGCAGTTCTTC
CASRKAGAYNEQFF
>TRBJ2-3|few|TRBD1|TRBV5-1|17
TGCGCCAGCAGCTTGGGACAGGGGGCCGGTTCCACAGATACGCAGTATTTT
CASSLGQGAGSTDTQYF
>TRBJ2-3|NA|NA|TRBV18|13
TGTGCCAGCTCACCAGGGGCAGCAGATACGCAGTATTTT
CASSPGAADTQYF
>TRBJ2-1|few|NA|TRBV5-1|15
TGCGCCAGCACGGTGTCCGGGGCCGACTACAATGAGCAGTTCTTC
CASTVSGADYNEQFF
>TRBJ2-1|few|TRBD2|TRBV20-1|16
TGCAGTGCTAGTCTCAGACTAGCGGTATCTCGAGATGAGCAGTTCTTC
CSASLRLAVSRDEQFF
>TRBJ2-7|NA|TRBD1|TRBV20-1|13
TGCAGTGCTAGAAGGGACAGAGGCCACGAGCAGTACTTC
CSARRDRGHEQYF
>TRBJ2-3|many|NA|TRBV5-1|14
TGCGCCAGCAGCTTGGGACGACACCCAGATACGCAGTATTTT
CASSLGRHPDTQYF
>TRBJ2-5|NA|TRBD2|TRBV4-1|15
TGCGCCAGCAGCCCGGCGGGAGGGCTTAGGGAGACCCAGTACTTC
CASSPAGGLRETQYF
>TRBJ2-1|few|NA|TRBV20-1|14
TGCAGTGCTAGATTGTGGGGCAGCTACAATGAGCAGTTCTTC
CSARLWGSYNEQFF
>TRBJ2-1|few|TRBD2|TRBV7-2|14
TGTGCCAGCAGCCTAATGGGCGGGAGTGGTGAGCAGTTCTTC
CASSLMGGSGEQFF
>TRBJ2-3|NA|TRBD2|TRBV5-1|16
TGCGCCAGCAGGCTAGCGGGAAGTCCTAGCACAGATACGCAGTATTTT
CASRLAGSPSTDTQYF
>TRBJ2-7|NA|NA|TRBV5-1|16
TGCGCCAGCAGCCCTCCGGGGCGGGGGCAGGCGTACGAGCAGTACTTC
CASSPPGRGQAYEQYF
>TRBJ2-4|NA|NA|TRBV12-3/TRBV12-4|15
TGTGCCAGCAGCCTGGGGCGGGACGGGAAAAACATTCAGTACTTC
CASSLGRDGKNIQYF
>TRBJ2-3|few|NA|TRBV5-1|15
TGCGCCAGCAGCTTGGTTGGGGGTTGGTCAGATACGCAGTATTTT
CASSLVGGWSDTQYF
>TRBJ2-1|few|NA|TRBV3-1|15
TGTGCCAGCAGCCAAAACACCCTCGGCTACAATGAGCAGTTCTTC
CASSQNTLGYNEQFF
>TRBJ2-5|NA|NA|TRBV28|17
TGTGCCAGCAGTTTACGATTCCCCGGGACATTGATGGAGACCCAGTACTTC
CASSLRFPGTLMETQYF
>TRBJ1-6|few|NA|TRBV5-1|15
TGCGCCAGCAGCTTGGGACAGGTGCAGAATTCACCCCTCCACTTT
CASSLGQVQNSPLHF
>TRBJ2-4|few|NA|TRBV19|14
TGTGCCAGTAGTATTGACAGCACCAAAAACATTCAGTACTTC
CASSIDSTKNIQYF
>TRBJ1-1|NA|TRBD1|TRBV4-3|15
TGCGCCAGCAGCCAGACAACAGGGGGCTTGACTGAAGCTTTCTTT
CASSQTTGGLTEAFF
>TRBJ2-1|many|NA|TRBV29-1|11
TGCAGCGTTGAAACGGGAAATGAGCAGTTCTTC
CSVETGNEQFF
>TRBJ2-1|NA|TRBD2|TRBV7-9|16
TGTGCCAGCAGCTTAGGCGGGACTAGCGGGAGAAATGAGCAGTTCTTC
CASSLGGTSGRNEQFF